Detailed here is one T cell receptor (beta chain). The entry originates in a study of blood T cell repertoires in COVID-19. Across the whole study: Samples taken during acute and convalescent COVID-19 were collected in the United States, Italy and Spain. Sample material is recorded as cDNA or gDNA derived from T cells, B-cell-depleted T cells, or PBMCs.

This CDR3 comprises 14 residues. Germline V CDR1 and CDR2: SGHRS, YFSETQ. V was trimmed by 1 base and J by 3 bases, leaving 7 bases between them. As handled by the study authors: Reference gene primer amplification yielded estimated nucleated cell counts. The data were produced by immunoSEQ multiplex PCR, yet TCRdb's version contains in-frame clones alone and is incomplete. V and J calls and clone size come straight from that table; D and trimming were deduced from the DNA. The sample carries about 110,000 clones, nearly 85% recorded once. The source material was peripheral blood. The receptor was isolated from a woman aged 50 to 60 with acute or convalescent COVID-19. J is TRBJ2-2 and V is TRBV5-1; no clear D. The CDR3 loop is CASSLNSYTGELFF. CDR3 in DNA: TGCGCCAGCAGCTTGAACAGCTACACCGGGGAGCTGTTTTTT.